The present entry profiles one TCR beta chain with its context. This clone was seen once. The antigen it recognizes is unknown. No base quality information exists; no much larger clone differs at one position. Libraries were made using the immunoSEQ multiplex PCR assay. For the multiplex PCR, a mixture combining 60 forward primers for TCR Vbeta segments and 13 reverse primers for TCR Jbeta segments was used. A multiplex PCR assay on genomic DNA amplified the CDR3 region of rearranged TCR beta genes. On the Illumina HiSeq System, the amplified TCR beta libraries were sequenced as 87-base-pair reads. On the authors' methods: Across the 670 or so repertoires, a later analysis counted roughly 77 million unique TCR beta chains, around 10 million of which were shared by at least two donors. A nearest-neighbor algorithm error-corrected the raw reads and collapsed the reads into unique sequences, merging closely related sequences to remove PCR and sequencing errors. CDR3 sequences were aligned to IMGT reference sequences to assign V, D and J gene segments. For a sequence to be retained, at least a six-nucleotide match to both a V gene segment and a J gene segment was required. Rearrangements were classified as productive when the CDR3 lacked stop codons and remained in frame with V and J, and all other rearrangements were classified as non-productive. CDR3 was defined by IMGT convention, running from the second conserved V-encoded cysteine to the conserved J-encoded phenylalanine. The earlier analysis of 500 to 600 of the donors excluded sequences that lacked an unambiguous match to a single V gene segment. In an earlier analysis of some 590 of the donors, a V segment was called functional when productive rearrangements were above 56.7%, and segregating when the standard deviation between donors exceeded 5%. A statistical classification framework was built to diagnose cytomegalovirus status from the catalog of TCR beta chain sequences. V and J gene assignment, in a later analysis, came from comparing TCR nucleotide sequences with IMGT/GENE-DB human TR gene sequences. The TCRdist pipeline was used in a later analysis to assign CDR3 sequences and most-parsimonious VDJ recombination scenarios. A later analysis defined each TCR beta chain by its CDR3 amino acid sequence plus V-gene family, and excluded reads lacking a unique V-gene family. In a later analysis, approximately 640 highly shared, low-generation-probability nucleotide sequences were removed to address suspected cross-contamination and a sequencing artifact. In a later analysis, a clonal expansion index was calculated for each public chain from normalized within-repertoire ranks of inferred template counts. In a later analysis, generation probabilities were computed with a VDJ recombination model fitted to out-of-frame rearrangements, and the resulting probabilities were checked against IGoR. Hypergeometric tests were used in a later analysis to score TCR-TCR, TCR-HLA and TCR-CMV co-occurrence, with a repertoire-size bias correction applied to the TCR pairs. To estimate false discovery rates, a later analysis permuted the HLA or CMV assignments 20 times. In a later analysis, co-occurring TCRs were grouped with DBSCAN, and TCRdist sequence similarity was added when clustering was performed within HLA-allele-positive subsets. Repertoires with fewer than 30,000 or more than 120,000 public chains were left out of co-occurrence clustering, as were four to six repertoires with anomalous nucleotide sharing. In TCRdb, the immuneACCESS table is reduced to in-frame sequences with V and J assigned. These tables do not hold every clone; where another copy was compared, an unresolved V gene accounts for under half, and the others remain unexplained. The DNA was the basis for D and trimming; V, J and clone size are from that table. Across this sample there are 120,000 to 150,000 clones, with roughly 70% seen only once. The ten largest clones take up around 4.2% of the sample.

The cohort was made up of several hundred healthy bone marrow donors. All cohort members were sampled while nominally healthy, although unrecorded immune exposures were likely present. The donor was CMV seronegative and belonged to the group of approximately 320 seronegative cohort members. A peripheral blood sample was collected from each donor, and TCR beta sequencing was performed on peripheral blood mononuclear cells. The Qiagen DNeasy Blood Extraction Kit was used to extract genomic DNA from the blood cell samples. The data were obtained in a study of cytomegalovirus exposure and HLA in healthy donors (dated by TCRdb to about 2017). Study-level background: An earlier analysis of several hundred of the donors reported under 300 Gb of sequence data and 100 million to 120 million unique TCR beta sequences obtained from about 179 million T cells. An earlier analysis of 587 of the donors used high-throughput TCR beta sequencing to judge whether each TCR beta V gene segment behaved as functional or pseudogenic. Of the 350 to 400 genotyped donors, roughly 85% fell in the genetic ancestry cluster associated with self-reported Caucasian donors. To study patterns of TCR occurrence, a later analysis re-analyzed previously published TCR beta repertoires from more than 550 donors and added high-resolution HLA genotyping. Because of strong linkage in the cohort, a handful of DR-DQ haplotypes were treated as single units for association and clustering. In the later analysis, no new phenotypic data were used to find candidate immune exposures; instead, reliance was placed on TCR beta sequences and their occurrence across donors. The number of typed donors differed by locus: 629-630 for A, B, C, DRB1 and DQB1; 522 for DQA1; approximately 610 for DPA1; and approximately 450 for DPB1. To predict cytomegalovirus infection status, the study brought together high-throughput TCR immunosequencing, statistical association of individual TCRs with disease status, and machine learning. Approximately 300 gigabases of sequencing data and approximately 84 million unique TCR sequences were included in an early release covering over 600 HLA-typed donors. Every discovery cohort repertoire had been produced on one sequencing platform. Donor age, sex, ethnicity and CMV serostatus were compiled alongside the repertoire data. The T cell repertoires of around 730 subjects were profiled by immunosequencing and related to cytomegalovirus serostatus. Besides the first cohort of roughly 700 subjects, a separate validation cohort made up of roughly 130 different subjects was used. Class I and class II HLA loci were covered by the typing at four-digit resolution. A later genetic analysis used genome-wide SNP genotypes for about 60% of the roughly 670 donors, treating that subset as a discovery cohort. The study aimed to test whether cataloging public T cell receptors could reveal signatures of past pathogen exposure. Among some 410 genotyped donors of the cohort, an average of roughly 230,000 unique TCR beta nucleotide sequences was sequenced per donor, of which 15% to 20% were non-productive. Study-wide findings and limitations: Specific HLA alleles were associated with 16,951 TCR beta sequences at a false discovery rate of 0.05 in a later analysis. V-gene and J-gene trimming of TCR beta chains was associated with a missense DCLRE1C variant in a later genetic analysis, and the association was replicated in an independent cohort. Three of the identified cytomegalovirus-associated TCR beta chains were confirmed in vitro to be specific for cytomegalovirus antigens. A cluster of highly shared sequence variants was judged likely to represent a technical artifact of the sequencing pipeline. In a later analysis, the rate of TCR association differed among HLA loci, with DRB1 alleles having the most associated TCRs and HLA-C alleles having the fewest. An earlier analysis of some 560 of the donors showed that most TCR beta V segments appeared in productive rearrangements either about 87% or about 30% of the time, which broadly matched IMGT annotations. Because HLA typing was missing for some donors at each locus, association tests included only the typed subset. The authors suggested that the approach could potentially be extended to other disease states and immunological phenotypes. According to a later analysis, most CMV-associated TCR beta chains appeared to be HLA-restricted, and the HLA associations seemed to be driven largely by CMV exposure. In this cohort, only TCR beta chains were sequenced, and detectable features were limited by the absence of alpha or paired-chain data. When HLA alleles, especially DR and DQ, strongly co-occurred, TCR associations were difficult to assign to individual alleles. The study gave a list of 150 to 200 TCR beta chains associated with cytomegalovirus. A further reported finding was that TCR beta sequences accurately predicted the HLA-A and HLA-B alleles for most subjects in the first cohort. Sequencing depth was assumed to be roughly uniform across donors in the presence/absence analyses, though that assumption may not hold. A later genetic analysis reported fewer N-insertions in productive TCRs among donors in an Asian-associated ancestry cluster than the roughly 700-donor mean. Around 16 rarely observed V segments, including chromosome 9 orphons, were excluded from the earlier analysis of several hundred of the donors because counts were too low. In a later analysis, HLA-associated TCR beta chains were found to be more clonally expanded and to have lower generation probabilities than equally common non-associated chains. In a later analysis, several top co-occurrence clusters were reported to appear linked to parvovirus B19, influenza, CMV and Epstein-Barr virus. The 87-base-pair reads could not distinguish some IMGT-functional V segments, including TRBV6-2 and TRBV6-3, so those segments were excluded. Most TCR sequences were seen in very few donors, while some public TCRs were found in many individuals. Cytomegalovirus status was reported to be diagnosed by the classifier with high specificity and sensitivity in both the original and validation cohorts. Linkage disequilibrium might explain the correlated functional status among segregating V segments, but an unknown experimental factor could not be ruled out. Immune exposure information for the cohort was limited to CMV serostatus.

There are 14 amino acids in the CDR3, from cysteine to phenylalanine inclusive. Only the CDR3 DNA stays, 42 bases, in frame from base 1. The CDR1 and CDR2 encoded by the germline V gene are MNHEY and SVGAGI. The germline V end is reduced by 8 bases and the J end by 0 bases; junction bases left unmatched: 7. The chain was built from TRBV6-5 and TRBJ2-7, with TRBD2 identical over 7 junction bases. Input material: PBMCs. This clonotype was obtained from a man aged 55 to 69 in good health and CMV-seronegative. The base sequence is TGTGCCAGCGGGGGAGGGCCGAGCTCCTACGAGCAGTACTTC. Its coded protein is CASGGGPSSYEQYF.